This T cell receptor beta chain derives from a study of cytomegalovirus exposure and HLA in healthy donors. Study-level background: HLA-typed donors contributed 65 million to 95 million unique TCRs, which were held in an early data release.

Germline assignment: CDR1 SGHTA and CDR2 FQGNSA. The CDR3 is 14 residues long. Trimming cost V 1 base and J 7 bases, with 14 bases left between them. In the case of this clone: The antigen remains undetermined.

The study sampled nominally healthy donors, though unrecorded immune exposures were likely. Findings and caveats of the study: Follow-up analysis later connected one missense variant in DCLRE1C with trimming of TCR beta V- and J-genes. An analysis done earlier found most TCR beta V segments productive about 87% or about 30% of the time.

This PCR relied on a set of 60 Vbeta primers and 13 Jbeta primers. Produced via immunoSEQ multiplex PCR; TCRdb's table is partial and in-frame only. The repertoire holds around 99,000 clones, with 74% as singletons. The chain joins TRBV7-2 to TRBJ2-7; no firm D call. The clonotype was recovered from a woman between 40 and 50 years old in good health and CMV-seropositive. Sequenced material: PBMCs. The CDR3 is CASSLEARVWEQYF. CDR3 sequence (DNA): TGTGCCAGCAGCTTAGAGGCCCGGGTTTGGGAGCAGTACTTC.